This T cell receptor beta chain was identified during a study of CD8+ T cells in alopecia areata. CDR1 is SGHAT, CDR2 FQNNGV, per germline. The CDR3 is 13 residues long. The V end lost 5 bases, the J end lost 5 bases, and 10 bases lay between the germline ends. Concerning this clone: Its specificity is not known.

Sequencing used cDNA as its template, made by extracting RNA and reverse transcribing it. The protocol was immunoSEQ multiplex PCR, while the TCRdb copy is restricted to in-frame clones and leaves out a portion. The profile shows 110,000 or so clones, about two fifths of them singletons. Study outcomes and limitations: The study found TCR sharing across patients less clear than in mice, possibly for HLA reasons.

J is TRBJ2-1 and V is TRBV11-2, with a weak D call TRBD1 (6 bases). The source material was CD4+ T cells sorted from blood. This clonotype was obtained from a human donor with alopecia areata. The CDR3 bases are TGTGCCAGCAGCAAACAGGGAAACAATGAGCAGTTCTTC. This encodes CASSKQGNNEQFF.